The entry that follows covers one T cell receptor (beta chain) sequence. What this receptor recognizes is not known. No base qualities exist here, and no much larger clone lies one base off it. Using the deep immunoSEQ assay, multiplex PCR amplified TCR CDR3 regions from genomic DNA. Extracted genomic DNA from each cell subset was distributed evenly across all wells of several immunoSEQ 96-well plates, and each plate was treated as a replicate. Each replicate PCR for sorted subsets received about 0.2 ug genomic DNA, equal to roughly 30,000 T cell genomes. The purified libraries were quantified using a Qubit 3.0 fluorometer, sized with a Bioanalyzer 2100, and then quantified again using the KAPA Library Quantification kit. Each immunoSEQ 96-well plate was sequenced on its own single-read 150-cycle Illumina NextSeq 550 flow cell. The paper's processing steps were these. Because the immunoSEQ output included only junctional sequences and no quality scores, the filtering could not be the same as the filtering used for full-length reads. To assign V/J genes and CDR3, sequences were annotated using PyIR, a Python wrapper for IgBLAST v1.9, with IMGT germline references. Any read was removed if the V/J assignment was weak (E-value above 1e-6), the CDR3 was missing, or the read contained stop codons, out-of-frame junctions, or ambiguous translated residues. V3J clonotypes were defined as sequences sharing the same inferred V gene, J gene, and CDR3 amino acid sequence. Percentage overlap between repertoires was calculated by dividing the number of shared unique clonotypes by the size of the smaller repertoire. RTK rarefaction, the Chao1 estimator, and Recon v2.1 estimates of unobserved clonotypes were used to assess repertoire richness. OLGA was used to compute generation probabilities for all TCRbeta clonotypes that the gDNA method yielded from four donors. The table comes from immuneACCESS by way of TCRdb, which keeps in-frame sequences with V and J called. Part of the clones is missing from these tables; in studies checked, under half for an unresolved V gene and the rest for unknown reasons. Clone size and V and J calls were adopted from that table, with D and trimming inferred from the DNA. The sample table shows around 2,000,000 clones, and 95% are seen once. The ten most abundant clones make up 0.13% of the sample.

The data stem from a study of shared clonotypes between healthy human individuals (TCRdb year 2020). About the full investigation: Three men and a couple of women, aged 18 to 49 years, made up the cohort. Per donor, three plates each were used for CD4 naive and CD4 memory, two for CD8 naive, and one for CD8 memory. Blood TCR repertoires of about 5 healthy adults were deeply sequenced to estimate repertoire size and the extent of clonotype sharing between individuals. To increase sequencing depth and limit assay-specific biases, TCR repertoire library preparation and sequencing were carried out by different laboratories using diverse techniques. Leukapheresis yielded between about 0.9 and 8.9 billion PBMCs per donor. What the study reported, not specific to this receptor: Based on pairwise subsampling, the degree of clonotype sharing among donors was expected to be affected by sequencing depth. Compared with non-shared clonotypes, the clonotypes found in all four sorted-subset donors had higher generation probabilities. Sampling was restricted to blood, and TCR repertoires in tissues likely differ from the TCR repertoires found in blood. The small number of donors limited the genetic and exposure-history diversity represented. Naive subsets generally had larger estimated clonotype richness than memory subsets. Even with the large sequencing depth, rarefaction of the sorted-subset datasets indicated that sequencing was incomplete. When several donors were compared, the shared fraction of clonotypes was around 5% for naive CD4, more than 3% for naive CD8, 2% to 2.5% for memory CD4, and 0.4% for memory CD8.

The donors were healthy, HIV-negative adults with no recently reported acute infections or vaccinations. Every donor was a Caucasian adult residing in Nashville, Tennessee, USA. CD4+ T cells were enriched by magnetic negative selection; naive cells were then positively selected on CD45RA, and the negative fraction formed the memory subset. Blood was obtained by leukapheresis, after which PBMCs were separated by Ficoll-Histopaque density gradient centrifugation and cryopreserved in liquid nitrogen vapor phase. Purity and quantity of every magnetically sorted T cell population were checked by analytical flow cytometry. From each sorted fraction, genomic DNA was isolated and quantified by UV absorbance on a Nanodrop 2000c. In the germline V gene, CDR1 corresponds to SGHAT and CDR2 to FQNNGV. The CDR3 covers 16 residues, taking in both the cysteine and the phenylalanine. Only the CDR3 portion is preserved as DNA: 48 bases, with reading frame beginning at the first base. From V the trimming removes 3 bases and from J it removes 2 bases, while the gene matches leave 4 bases of the junction unaccounted for.

Sequencing input: naive CD4+ T cells sorted from blood. This specimen's cell subset or site label, per the study, means: CD45RA+ positively selected. This clonotype originated in a man between 18 and 35 years old in good health. The chain is encoded by TRBV11-2 joined to TRBJ1-3, and 10 junction bases match TRBD1. This receptor has the CDR3 CASSFRGTGAGNTIYF. The sequence in DNA is TGTGCCAGCAGCTTCCGCGGGACAGGGGCTGGAAACACCATATATTTT.